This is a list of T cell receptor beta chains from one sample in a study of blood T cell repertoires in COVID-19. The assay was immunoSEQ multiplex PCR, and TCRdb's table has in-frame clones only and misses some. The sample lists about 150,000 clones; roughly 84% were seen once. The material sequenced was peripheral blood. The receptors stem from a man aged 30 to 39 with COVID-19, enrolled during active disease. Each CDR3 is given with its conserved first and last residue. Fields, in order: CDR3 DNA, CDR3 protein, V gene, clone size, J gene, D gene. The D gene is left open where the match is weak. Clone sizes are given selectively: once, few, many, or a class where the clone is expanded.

TGTGCCAGCACGCCGGGCAATGAGCAGTTCTTC,CASTPGNEQFF,TRBV28,NA,TRBJ2-1,NA
TGTGCCAGTAGCCGTCAAGAAATGGCCGGAAACACCATATATTTT,CASSRQEMAGNTIYF,TRBV19,NA,TRBJ1-3,NA
TGTGCCAGCAGTGAATCCTTAGCGGGAGAGCTTTACAATGAGCAGTTCTTC,CASSESLAGELYNEQFF,TRBV25-1,few,TRBJ2-1,TRBD2
TGTGCCAGCAGCTACCTAGAAGATACGCAGTATTTT,CASSYLEDTQYF,TRBV11-1,few,TRBJ2-3,NA
TGTGCCAGCAGTCCGCGCCATTCCCAAGAGACCCAGTACTTC,CASSPRHSQETQYF,TRBV27,NA,TRBJ2-5,NA
TGCGCCAGCAGCTTTAGCGGGACATCCTACAATGAGCAGTTCTTC,CASSFSGTSYNEQFF,TRBV5-1,NA,TRBJ2-1,TRBD2
TGTGCCAGCAGTTTCACTAGCGGGGGAAATGAGCAGTTCTTC,CASSFTSGGNEQFF,TRBV6-6,few,TRBJ2-1,TRBD2
TGCGCCAGCAGCCAAGAGAAGAGTCGGACTAGCGAAACCAATGAGCAGTTCTTC,CASSQEKSRTSETNEQFF,TRBV4-1,few,TRBJ2-1,TRBD2
TGTGCCAGCAGTGAGGAGGGAAGTGAGCAGTTCTTC,CASSEEGSEQFF,TRBV2,few,TRBJ2-1,NA
TGTGCCAGCAGTGACACAAGCAATCAGCCCCAGCATTTT,CASSDTSNQPQHF,TRBV2,few,TRBJ1-5,NA
TGTGCCAGCAGCTCCCCCCCGGGACAGGGGAACACTGAAGCTTTCTTT,CASSSPPGQGNTEAFF,TRBV11-2,NA,TRBJ1-1,TRBD1
TGTGCCAGCAGCTTGACTAGCGGCGGCACCGGGGAGCTGTTTTTT,CASSLTSGGTGELFF,TRBV7-3,NA,TRBJ2-2,TRBD2
TGTGCCACCAGCAGAGATAAAGGGACTAGCGGGATCTACAATGAGCAGTTCTTC,CATSRDKGTSGIYNEQFF,TRBV15,NA,TRBJ2-1,TRBD2
TGCGCCAGCGGGATGACAGGGGCCTCAGATACGCAGTATTTT,CASGMTGASDTQYF,TRBV5-1,NA,TRBJ2-3,TRBD1
TGTGCCAGCACCATGGGGGGATTGGGGAATACGCAGTATTTT,CASTMGGLGNTQYF,TRBV27,NA,TRBJ2-3,NA
TGTGCCAGCAGGAAGCCGGGAGTTAAGGTCCATGGCTACACCTTC,CASRKPGVKVHGYTF,TRBV11-2,NA,TRBJ1-2,NA
TGTGCCAGCACCCCCCGAGGGCGGCGGTACTTC,CASTPRGRRYF,TRBV5-5,NA,TRBJ2-5,NA
TGTGCCAGCAGTGAAGGACTAGACACCGGGGAGCTGTTTTTT,CASSEGLDTGELFF,TRBV6-1,many,TRBJ2-2,NA
TGTGCCAGCAGTCGGACAGGGGGGACTGAAGCTTTCTTT,CASSRTGGTEAFF,TRBV6-5,NA,TRBJ1-1,TRBD1
TGTGCCAGCGGGGGACTAGCGGGAGGGCACCCTCTATTGCAAGAGACCCAGTACTTC,CASGGLAGGHPLLQETQYF,TRBV6-4,NA,TRBJ2-5,TRBD2
TGTGCCAGCAGTGAATTTGGCCAGGCTACTGGAAACACCATATATTTT,CASSEFGQATGNTIYF,TRBV2,NA,TRBJ1-3,NA
TGTGCCAGTCTTACCTTCGGGAACACTGAAGCTTTCTTT,CASLTFGNTEAFF,TRBV19,once,TRBJ1-1,NA
TGTGCCAGCATTGACAGGTGGGATCAGCCCCAGCATTTT,CASIDRWDQPQHF,TRBV28,NA,TRBJ1-5,NA
TGTGCCAGCAGCTCCTATGGGGCTAGCGGGAGGGGGGAGCAGTTCTTC,CASSSYGASGRGEQFF,TRBV11-3,NA,TRBJ2-1,TRBD2
TGTGCCAGTAGCAAGACAGGGAGGACTGAAGCTTTCTTT,CASSKTGRTEAFF,TRBV19,many,TRBJ1-1,TRBD1
TGTGCCAGCAGCCAATGGACAGGGGACCGCGAGCAGTACTTC,CASSQWTGDREQYF,TRBV4-2,once,TRBJ2-7,TRBD1
TGTGCCAGCAGCTCCTGGAGGGGACAGGGAGACAATCAGCCCCAGCATTTT,CASSSWRGQGDNQPQHF,TRBV5-8,NA,TRBJ1-5,TRBD1
TGTGCCAGCTGCGCCGGGACAGGGGGCCAGGAGACCCAGTACTTC,CASCAGTGGQETQYF,TRBV18,once,TRBJ2-5,TRBD1
TGTGCCAGCAGCTTAAACACCGGGGAGCTGTTTTTT,CASSLNTGELFF,TRBV3-1/TRBV3-2,NA,TRBJ2-2,NA
TGTGCCATCAGTGAGCGTGACGGAGGGACTAGCACAGATACGCAGTATTTT,CAISERDGGTSTDTQYF,TRBV10-3,NA,TRBJ2-3,NA
TGTGCCAGCAGTGATATCGGCAATCAGCCCCAGCATTTT,CASSDIGNQPQHF,TRBV2,once,TRBJ1-5,NA
TGTGCCAGTAGTAAAGGGCAGGGATTAGGCGAGCAGTACTTC,CASSKGQGLGEQYF,TRBV19,NA,TRBJ2-7,NA
TGTGCCAGCAGTTTAGGAGGGGGCCCCGGCACCGGGGAGCTGTTTTTT,CASSLGGGPGTGELFF,TRBV27,NA,TRBJ2-2,NA
TGTGCCAGCAGTCCACAAGAGACCCAGTACTTC,CASSPQETQYF,TRBV25-1,NA,TRBJ2-5,NA
TGTGCCGGCCGTCAGGGGGCAACTGAAGCTTTCTTT,CAGRQGATEAFF,TRBV30,NA,TRBJ1-1,TRBD1
TGTGCCACCGAGGGGGCTACCTACGAGCAGTACTTC,CATEGATYEQYF,TRBV24-1,NA,TRBJ2-7,TRBD1
TGTGCCAGCAGAATAGCGGGAGAAGGCGAGCAGTACTTC,CASRIAGEGEQYF,TRBV2,NA,TRBJ2-7,TRBD2
TGTGCCAGCAGTGCAACCAGGGGCACCGCTAACTATGGCTACACCTTC,CASSATRGTANYGYTF,TRBV27,NA,TRBJ1-2,NA
TGCGCCAGCAGCCAAGGCCTATGGAGGGGACTAGAATACAATGAGCAGTTCTTC,CASSQGLWRGLEYNEQFF,TRBV4-1,NA,TRBJ2-1,TRBD2
TGTGCCAGCAGTTACGGACTAGCGGGTAACAATGAGCAGTTCTTC,CASSYGLAGNNEQFF,TRBV7-2,many,TRBJ2-1,TRBD2
TGTGCCAGTGAGGCGGGGGTTGCCTTAGCTCGCACAGATACGCAGTATTTT,CASEAGVALARTDTQYF,TRBV2,NA,TRBJ2-3,TRBD2
TGTGCCACCAGTGACCCTAGCGGAGCCTACGAGCAGTACTTC,CATSDPSGAYEQYF,TRBV24-1,NA,TRBJ2-7,TRBD2
TGTGCCAGCAGCGACACTCAGGGATTAAATGAGCAGTTCTTC,CASSDTQGLNEQFF,TRBV9,once,TRBJ2-1,NA